This TCR beta chain was profiled in a study of T cells after yellow fever vaccination. Whole-study context: Low-cell-number fractions were prepared with SMART-Seq v4 Ultra Low Input.

This clonotype was observed a handful of times. What it binds is unknown. Study results and limitations: Among primary-vaccination clones, most reappeared after the booster, at about 95% for CD4 and 88% for CD8. Among all clonotypes, a small share was observed in both CD4 and CD8 compartments.

The 5'RACE template-switching step produced TCR cDNA and added a universal primer site and UMIs. TCRdb processed the 5' RACE reads anew with MiXCR; each CDR3 protein has one entry. In the table there are some 300,000 distinct CDR3 sequences, 8.7% of which are singletons. The CDR3 length is 17 residues. The V gene lost 2 bases and the J gene lost 1 base, with 18 bases spanning the gap. The V gene's germline CDR1 is KGHSH and CDR2 LQKENI. The chain has TRBV18 and TRBJ2-7; D is possibly TRBD2 (6 bases). The receptor comes from a man between 18 and 35 years old who received the YFV17D yellow fever vaccine. The specimen was CD4+ T cells sorted from PBMCs, collected 5 days after the yellow fever booster vaccination. CDR3 DNA: TGTGCCAGCTCACCAAGGCGGGGTACGGATGAGTCCTACGAGCAGTACGTC. This codes for CASSPRRGTDESYEQYV.